Here is one TCR beta chain with its context. No antigen is known for it. The data derive from a study of T cells in tuberculosis. Background on the study: IGRA-negative adolescents, IGRA-positive adolescents with latent tuberculosis and adults with active tuberculosis formed this South African cohort. PBMC were archived before or within 7 days of starting treatment. Study outcomes and limitations: Selection depended on which cryopreserved specimens were available. Active tuberculosis patients had shorter CDR3-alpha; the beta difference was nonsignificant.

Profiling relied on immunoSEQ multiplex PCR, and the TCRdb table lists in-frame clones only, not all of them. Of tens of thousands of clones in the sample, roughly 94% were seen once. Regarding time point: new active TB diagnosis, blood taken before or within 7 days of starting treatment. CDR1 and CDR2 (germline): MGHDK, SYGVNS. The CDR3 spans 15 residues. V was pared by 4 bases and J by 5 bases, with 4 bases of the junction left unmatched. Sequenced here: PBMCs, sampled at tuberculosis diagnosis. The chain links TRBV25-1 to TRBJ1-4, with 10 bases lining up with TRBD1. This clonotype originated in an adult with tuberculosis. In DNA, the CDR3 is TGTGCCAGCAGTGCGGCGGACAGGGGGAATGAAAAACTGTTTTTT. Its protein is CASSAADRGNEKLFF.